This is a list of T cell receptor beta chains from one sample in a study of beta chain features in type 1 diabetes. Repertoires were generated with immunoSEQ multiplex PCR, while TCRdb's copy carries only in-frame clones and drops some. The sample shows hundreds of thousands of clones, about 14% of them seen only once. The sequenced material came from naive CD4+ T cells from blood. The receptors come from a middle-aged woman in good health. Each CDR3 is given with its conserved first and last residue. A D gene is named only where the DNA matches it firmly. Size is omitted from some rows. Given values are once, few, many or a class for expanded clones.

v_call	d_call	j_call	clone_size	cdr3_nt	cdr3_aa
TRBV5-1	-	TRBJ2-7	-	TGCGCCAGCAGCGTCAGGGAGGCGGCCTACGAGCAGTACTTC	CASSVREAAYEQYF
TRBV6-5	TRBD1	TRBJ1-3	-	TGTGCCAGCACCGCGACAGGGTCTGGAAACACCATATATTTT	CASTATGSGNTIYF
TRBV4-1	-	TRBJ1-6	-	TGCGCCAGCAGCCACCTCGTCCCCTATAATTCACCCCTCCACTTT	CASSHLVPYNSPLHF
TRBV13	TRBD2	TRBJ2-7	few	TGTGCCAGCAGCTTACGTGGGGAGGGTCATCAATACGAGCAGTACTTC	CASSLRGEGHQYEQYF
TRBV7-9	TRBD2	TRBJ2-1	-	TGTGCCAGCAGCTCTGGACTAGCGGGGGTACACAATGAGCAGTTCTTC	CASSSGLAGVHNEQFF
TRBV14	TRBD2	TRBJ2-6	-	TGTGCCAGCAGCCAGTACCCCGGGAGGACCCTGACTGGGGCCAACGTCCTGACTTTC	CASSQYPGRTLTGANVLTF
TRBV5-8	TRBD2	TRBJ2-3	few	TGTGCCAGCAGCTTGGTAGGCCTCGGACTAGCGGGGCCAGATACGCAGTATTTT	CASSLVGLGLAGPDTQYF
TRBV11-2	TRBD2	TRBJ2-1	few	TGTGCCAGCAGTCAACTAGCGGGGGGTCCCTCTTACAATGAGCAGTTCTTC	CASSQLAGGPSYNEQFF
TRBV18	TRBD2	TRBJ2-5	-	TGTGCCAGCTCACCACCGGCTCGGGGGGGGCTTGAGACCCAGTACTTC	CASSPPARGGLETQYF
TRBV6-6	TRBD1	TRBJ1-1	-	TGTGCCAGCAGTTCGAACCAGGGGGCGCGTATTGAAGCTTTCTTT	CASSSNQGARIEAFF
TRBV18	-	TRBJ2-7	few	TGTGCCAGCTCACCCCGGAGATCACACGAGCAGTACTTC	CASSPRRSHEQYF
TRBV2	-	TRBJ2-7	few	TGTGCCAGCAGTGATTCTCTTGTCGGGGAGCAGTACTTC	CASSDSLVGEQYF
TRBV9	-	TRBJ1-3	few	TGTGCCAGCAGCGCGGTTGGACAGCCAAACCTATATTTT	CASSAVGQPNLYF
TRBV5-1	TRBD1	TRBJ2-2	-	TGCGCCAGCAGCTTAGGGGGCGAGAACACCGGGGAGCTGTTTTTT	CASSLGGENTGELFF
TRBV9	-	TRBJ2-2	few	TGTGCCAGCAGCGTAGCTACCCAGGCTCTCGGGGAGCTGTTTTTT	CASSVATQALGELFF
TRBV7-9	TRBD2	TRBJ2-1	-	TGTGCCAGCAGCACGACTAGCGGGGTCAATGAGCAGTTCTTC	CASSTTSGVNEQFF
TRBV20-1	-	TRBJ2-1	-	TGCAGCAGTCCGACAGGCAATGAGCAGTTCTTC	CSSPTGNEQFF
TRBV14	TRBD1	TRBJ2-7	few	TGTGCCAGCAGCCCCTTAGGTTCGAGGGCAGGGGGCGGAAACGAGCAGTACTTC	CASSPLGSRAGGGNEQYF